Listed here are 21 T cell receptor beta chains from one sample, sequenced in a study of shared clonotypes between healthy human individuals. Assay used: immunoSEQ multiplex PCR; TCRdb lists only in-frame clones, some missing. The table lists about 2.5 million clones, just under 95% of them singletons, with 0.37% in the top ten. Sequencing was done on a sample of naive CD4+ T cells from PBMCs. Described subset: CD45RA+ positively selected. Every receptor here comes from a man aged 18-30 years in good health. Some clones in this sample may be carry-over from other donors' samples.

Here the CDR3 reads CASSPSGTSGRYNEQFF. The CDR3 DNA sequence: TGCGCCAGCAGCCCGTCCGGGACTAGCGGGAGGTACAATGAGCAGTTCTTC. The rearrangement links TRBV5-1 to TRBJ2-1; 15 bases align to TRBD2. The germline V gene encodes CDR1 SGHRS and CDR2 YFSETQ. J was trimmed by 4 bases and V by 4 bases; bases with no gene match: 6. The CDR3 contains 17 residues.

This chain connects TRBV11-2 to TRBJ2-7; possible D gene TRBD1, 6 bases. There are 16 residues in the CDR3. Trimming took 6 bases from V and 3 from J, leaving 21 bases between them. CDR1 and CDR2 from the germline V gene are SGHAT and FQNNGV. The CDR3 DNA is TGTGCCAGCAGTGAGAATTCTCTACGAGGGGGCTACGAGCAGTACTTC. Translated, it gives CASSENSLRGGYEQYF.

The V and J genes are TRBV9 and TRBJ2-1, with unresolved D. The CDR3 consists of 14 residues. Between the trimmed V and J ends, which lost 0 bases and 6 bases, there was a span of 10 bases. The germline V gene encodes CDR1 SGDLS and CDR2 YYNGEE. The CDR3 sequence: CASSVDAGLNEQFF. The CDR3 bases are TGTGCCAGCAGCGTAGACGCTGGGCTCAATGAGCAGTTCTTC.

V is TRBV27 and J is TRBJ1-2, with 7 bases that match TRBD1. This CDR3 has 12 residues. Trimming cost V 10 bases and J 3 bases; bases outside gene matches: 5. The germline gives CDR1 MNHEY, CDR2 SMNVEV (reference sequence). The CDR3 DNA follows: TGTGCCACCCGGGGACAGCACTATGGCTACACCTTC. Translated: CATRGQHYGYTF.

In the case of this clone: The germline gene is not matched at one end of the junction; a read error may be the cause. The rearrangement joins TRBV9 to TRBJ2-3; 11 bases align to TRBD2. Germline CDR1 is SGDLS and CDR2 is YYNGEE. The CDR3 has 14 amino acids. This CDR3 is CASSTSGSRDTQYF. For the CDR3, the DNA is TGTGCCAGCAGCACTAGCGGGAGCAGAGATACGCAGTATTTT. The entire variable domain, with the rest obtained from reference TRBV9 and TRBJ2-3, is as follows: DSGVTQTPKHLITATGQRVTLRCSPRSGDLSVYWYQQSLDQGLQFLIQYYNGEERAKGNILERFSAQQFPDLHSELNLSSLELGDSALYFCASSTSGSRDTQYFGPGTRLTVL.

The CDR3 nucleotides read TGTGCCAGCAGCCCGGGGCTAGCGGGAGCCGAGCAGTACTTC. It encodes CASSPGLAGAEQYF. V is TRBV5-4 and J is TRBJ2-7; 10 bases line up with TRBD2. Germline trimming cut 4 bases from V and 6 bases from J; bases unmatched to any gene: 7. Germline V lookup: CDR1 SGHNT, CDR2 YYREEE (reference sequence). CDR3 length equals 14 residues. The variable domain in full, with the rest retrieved from reference TRBV5-4 and TRBJ2-7, is ETGVTQSPTHLIKTRGQQVTLRCSSQSGHNTVSWYQQALGQGPQFIFQYYREEENGRGNFPPRFSGLQFPNYSSELNVNALELDDSALYLCASSPGLAGAEQYFGPGTRLTVT.

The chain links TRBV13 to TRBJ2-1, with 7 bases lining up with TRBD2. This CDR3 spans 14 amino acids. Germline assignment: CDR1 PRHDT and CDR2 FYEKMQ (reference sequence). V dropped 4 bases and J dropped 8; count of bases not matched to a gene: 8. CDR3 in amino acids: CASSSGLDLDEQFF. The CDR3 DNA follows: TGTGCCAGCAGCTCCGGACTAGATCTTGATGAGCAGTTCTTC.

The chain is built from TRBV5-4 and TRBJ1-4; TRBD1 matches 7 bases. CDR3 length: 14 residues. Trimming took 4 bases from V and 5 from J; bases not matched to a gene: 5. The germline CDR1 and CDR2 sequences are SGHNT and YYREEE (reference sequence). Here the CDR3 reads CASSLTGLNEKLFF. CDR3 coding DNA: TGTGCCAGCAGCCTGACAGGGCTAAATGAAAAACTGTTTTTT.

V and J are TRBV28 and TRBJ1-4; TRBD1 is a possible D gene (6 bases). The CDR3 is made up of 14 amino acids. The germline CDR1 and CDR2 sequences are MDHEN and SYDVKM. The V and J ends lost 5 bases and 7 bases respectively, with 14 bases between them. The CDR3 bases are TGTGCCAGCAGTCGACAGGCCCTTGGTGAAAAACTGTTTTTT. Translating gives CASSRQALGEKLFF. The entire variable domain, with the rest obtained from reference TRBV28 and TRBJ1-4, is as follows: DVKVTQSSRYLVKRTGEKVFLECVQDMDHENMFWYRQDPGLGLRLIYFSYDVKMKEKGDIPEGYSVSREKKERFSLILESASTNQTSMYLCASSRQALGEKLFFGSGTQLSVL.

The CDR3 loop reads CASSFLPGQGDSGANVLTF. In nucleotides, the CDR3 is TGTGCCAGCAGCTTCCTCCCCGGACAGGGGGACTCTGGGGCCAACGTCCTGACTTTC. The J gene is TRBJ2-6, the V gene TRBV7-6; TRBD1 matches at 10 bases. The V segment lost 3 bases and the J segment 0 bases; nucleotides outside the gene matches: 8. This CDR3 spans 19 amino acids. From germline, CDR1 is SGHVS and CDR2 FNYEAQ. Supplemented by reference TRBV7-6 and TRBJ2-6, the full variable domain reads GAGVSQSPRYKVTKRGQDVALRCDPISGHVSLYWYRQALGQGPEFLTYFNYEAQQDKSGLPNDRFSAERPEGSISTLTIQRTEQRDSAMYRCASSFLPGQGDSGANVLTFGAGSRLTVL.

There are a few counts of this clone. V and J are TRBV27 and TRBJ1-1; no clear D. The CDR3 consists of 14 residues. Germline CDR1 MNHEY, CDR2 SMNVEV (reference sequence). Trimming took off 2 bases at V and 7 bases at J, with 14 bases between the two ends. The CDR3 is CASSLRVAWNEAFF. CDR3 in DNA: TGTGCCAGCAGTTTAAGGGTTGCTTGGAATGAAGCTTTCTTT.

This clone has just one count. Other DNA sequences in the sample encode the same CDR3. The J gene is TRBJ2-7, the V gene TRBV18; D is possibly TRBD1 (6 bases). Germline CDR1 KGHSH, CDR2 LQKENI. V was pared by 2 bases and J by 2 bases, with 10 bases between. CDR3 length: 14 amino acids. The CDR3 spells CASSPAQGTYEQYF. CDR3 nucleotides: TGTGCCAGCTCACCAGCACAGGGAACCTACGAGCAGTACTTC.

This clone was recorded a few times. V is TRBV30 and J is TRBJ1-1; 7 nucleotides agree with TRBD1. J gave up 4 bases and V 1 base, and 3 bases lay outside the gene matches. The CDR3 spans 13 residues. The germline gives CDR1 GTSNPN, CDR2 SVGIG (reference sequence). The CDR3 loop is CAWSGDSGTEAFF. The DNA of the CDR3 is TGTGCCTGGAGTGGGGACAGCGGCACTGAAGCTTTCTTT.

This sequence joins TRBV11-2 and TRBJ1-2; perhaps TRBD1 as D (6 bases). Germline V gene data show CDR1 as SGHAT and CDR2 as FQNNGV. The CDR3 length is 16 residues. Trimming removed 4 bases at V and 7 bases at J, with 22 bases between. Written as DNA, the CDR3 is TGTGCCAGCAGCTATGCGGGGGGCAGGGGAAGAAGTGGCTACACCTTC. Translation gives CASSYAGGRGRSGYTF.

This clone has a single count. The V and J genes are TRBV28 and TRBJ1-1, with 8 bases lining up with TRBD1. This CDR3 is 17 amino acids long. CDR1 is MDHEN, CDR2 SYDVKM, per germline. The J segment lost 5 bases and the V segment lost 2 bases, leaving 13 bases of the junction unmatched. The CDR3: CASSLIRGRGRGTEAFF. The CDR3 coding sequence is TGTGCCAGCAGTTTAATTAGGGGCAGGGGGCGCGGAACTGAAGCTTTCTTT.

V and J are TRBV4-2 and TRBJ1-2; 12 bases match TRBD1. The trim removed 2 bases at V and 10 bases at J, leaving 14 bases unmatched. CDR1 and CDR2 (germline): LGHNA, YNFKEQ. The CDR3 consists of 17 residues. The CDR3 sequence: CASSQNPLPGQGADYTF. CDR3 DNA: TGTGCCAGCAGCCAAAATCCTTTACCGGGACAGGGGGCGGACTACACCTTC.

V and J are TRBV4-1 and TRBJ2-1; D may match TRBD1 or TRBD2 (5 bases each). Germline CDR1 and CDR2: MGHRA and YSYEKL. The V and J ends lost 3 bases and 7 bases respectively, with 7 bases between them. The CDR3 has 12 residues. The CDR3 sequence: CASSQWGNEQFF. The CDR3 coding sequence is TGCGCCAGCAGCCAGTGGGGGAATGAGCAGTTCTTC.

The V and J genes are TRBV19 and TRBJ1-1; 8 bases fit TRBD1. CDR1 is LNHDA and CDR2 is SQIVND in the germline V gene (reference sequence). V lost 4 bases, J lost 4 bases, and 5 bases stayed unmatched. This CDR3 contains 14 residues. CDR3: CASSSDRGGTEAFF. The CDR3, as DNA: TGTGCCAGTAGTAGCGACAGGGGAGGCACTGAAGCTTTCTTT.

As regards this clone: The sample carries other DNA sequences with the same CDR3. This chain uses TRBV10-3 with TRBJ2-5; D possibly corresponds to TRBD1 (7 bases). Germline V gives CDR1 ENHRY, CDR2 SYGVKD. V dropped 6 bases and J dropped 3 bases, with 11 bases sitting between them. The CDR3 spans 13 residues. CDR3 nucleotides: TGTGCCATCAGGCAGGGGGGTGAAGAGACCCAGTACTTC. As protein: CAIRQGGEETQYF.

The CDR3 region has the DNA TGTGCCAGCAGTTCGCCGGGACAGGCGCATGGCTACACCTTC. It codes for CASSSPGQAHGYTF. This rearrangement joins TRBV28 to TRBJ1-2, with 8 nucleotides matching TRBD1. V dropped 4 bases and J dropped 6; count of bases not matched to a gene: 7. This CDR3 has 14 residues. Germline V CDR1 and CDR2: MDHEN, SYDVKM.

The CDR3, as DNA: TGTGCCAGCGTTTACGGGGAATGGGACACTGAAGCTTTCTTT. It is translated as CASVYGEWDTEAFF. The chain carries TRBV2 and TRBJ1-1; unclear D gene. Germline CDR1 and CDR2: SNHLY and FYNNEI. CDR3 length equals 14 residues. V dropped 8 bases and J dropped 3 bases, with 16 bases sitting between them. The full variable domain, its missing parts supplied by reference TRBV2 and TRBJ1-1, is EPEVTQTPSHQVTQMGQEVILRCVPISNHLYFYWYRQILGQKVEFLVSFYNNEISEKSEIFDDQFSVERPDGSNFTLKIRSTKLEDSAMYFCASVYGEWDTEAFFGQGTRLTVV.